One sample yielded the 29 T cell receptor beta chains listed below, sequenced in a study of shared clonotypes between healthy human individuals. TCRdb's table, derived via immunoSEQ multiplex PCR, lists solely in-frame clones and lacks some. The sample carries roughly 700,000 clones, 90% recorded once. Sequenced: memory CD8+ T cells from PBMCs. Subset reported: CD45RO+ cells pooled with CCR7-negative TemRA cells. The receptors stem from a man younger than 35 in good health. Some clones in this sample may be carry-over from other donors' samples.

The genes are TRBV5-1 and TRBJ1-5; the D is unclear. Per the germline V gene, CDR1 is SGHRS and CDR2 is YFSETQ. V gave up 5 bases and J gave up 6 bases, with 24 bases separating them. The CDR3 spans 17 residues. CDR3 loop: CASSPGWGVGSGQPQHF. The CDR3 DNA follows: TGCGCCAGCAGTCCGGGCTGGGGTGTAGGGAGTGGTCAGCCCCAGCATTTT.

Comment on this clone: Germline and junction disagree at one end, which may indicate a read error. The chain combines TRBV7-8 with TRBJ1-1; no definite D call. This CDR3 has 15 residues. CDR1 is SGHVS, CDR2 FQNEAQ, per germline. CDR3 amino acids: CASSLAAYGNTEAFF. The CDR3 DNA is TGTGCCAGCAGCCTAGCGGCATACGGGAACACTGAAGCTTTCTTT.

This clone was found a few times. V gene TRBV19 combines with J gene TRBJ2-1, with D uncertain. Trimming removed 1 base at V and 0 bases at J, with 16 bases between. The CDR3 spans 18 residues. Germline CDR1 is LNHDA and CDR2 is SQIVND (reference sequence). DNA for the CDR3: TGTGCCAGTAGTATAGTACTTGGTGGCCAGAGCTCCTACAATGAGCAGTTCTTC. Amino acid sequence: CASSIVLGGQSSYNEQFF.

The chain uses TRBV10-1 and TRBJ2-2; D gene unclear. Germline values: CDR1 WNHNN, CDR2 SYGVQD (reference sequence). Deletions cut 6 bases from V and 5 bases from J, with 13 bases between. This CDR3 has 14 amino acids. CDR3 sequence (DNA): TGCGCCAGCAGGGAGCACTTCGGGACCGGGGAGCTGTTTTTT. Translated, it gives CASREHFGTGELFF.

This clone was seen once. The genes are TRBV27 and TRBJ2-7; 8 nucleotides line up with TRBD2. CDR1 and CDR2 (germline): MNHEY, SMNVEV (reference sequence). V lost 1 base to trimming and J lost 2 bases; unmatched junction nucleotides: 10. The CDR3 loop spans 17 amino acids. CDR3 sequence reads: CASSLLSGRGRTYEQYF. The CDR3 bases are TGTGCCAGCAGTTTATTAAGCGGGAGAGGCAGGACCTACGAGCAGTACTTC.

V gene TRBV28 combines with J gene TRBJ1-2, with no clear D. Germline V gene data show CDR1 as MDHEN and CDR2 as SYDVKM. There are 14 residues in the CDR3. In DNA, the CDR3 is TGTGCGACGAGTCTATCGCGGGGAGGCTATGGCTACACCTTC. Amino acids: CATSLSRGGYGYTF.

V is TRBV6-5 and J is TRBJ1-1, with D possibly matching TRBD1 (6 bases). The CDR3 sequence is 14 residues long. CDR1 MNHEY and CDR2 SVGAGI come from the germline V gene. The V end was cut by 6 bases, the J end by 7 bases, with 18 bases between. The CDR3 is CASSYLGGLNEAFF. In nucleotides, the CDR3 is TGTGCCAGCAGCTATCTAGGGGGGTTAAATGAAGCTTTCTTT.

This chain uses TRBV9 with TRBJ2-1; D gene uncertain. The V end lost 1 base, the J end lost 9 bases, and 11 bases lay between the germline ends. Per germline, CDR1 SGDLS and CDR2 YYNGEE. CDR3 length equals 13 residues. DNA of the CDR3: TGTGCCAGCAGCGTATTCCCAAGCGCTGAGCAGTTCTTC. It specifies CASSVFPSAEQFF.

This chain uses TRBV7-9 with TRBJ1-1; TRBD1 matches at 8 bases. V trimming: 0 bases; J trimming: 4 bases; junction bases outside the gene matches: 7. The CDR3 loop spans 16 amino acids. Germline CDR1 and CDR2: SEHNR and FQNEAQ (reference sequence). The CDR3 sequence: CASSLALRQGSTEAFF. The CDR3 nucleotides read TGTGCCAGCAGCTTAGCGCTTAGACAGGGGAGCACTGAAGCTTTCTTT. The full variable domain, rest sourced from reference TRBV7-9 and TRBJ1-1, is DTGVSQNPRHKITKRGQNVTFRCDPISEHNRLYWYRQTLGQGPEFLTYFQNEAQLEKSRLLSDRFSAERPKGSFSTLEIQRTEQGDSAMYLCASSLALRQGSTEAFFGQGTRLTVV.

The V gene is TRBV6-5, the J gene TRBJ1-1, with D possibly being TRBD1 (5 bases). The ends were cut back, 2 bases at V and 4 bases at J, with 8 bases in the middle. CDR1 is MNHEY and CDR2 is SVGAGI in the germline V gene. This CDR3 has 13 amino acids. DNA of the CDR3: TGTGCCAGCAGTTACCAGACAGCCACTGAAGCTTTCTTT. It translates to CASSYQTATEAFF.

DNA of the CDR3: TGCGCCAGCAGCCATGGGACAGGGAGGACTGAAGCTTTCTTT. Amino acids: CASSHGTGRTEAFF. J is TRBJ1-1 and V is TRBV4-1; 9 positions agree with TRBD1. The CDR3 has 14 residues. Germline V lookup: CDR1 MGHRA, CDR2 YSYEKL. V gave up 3 bases and J gave up 5 bases; unmatched junction bases: 4.

The V and J genes are TRBV7-9 and TRBJ1-1; D is undetermined. The V end lost 2 bases, the J end lost 5 bases, and 6 bases lay between the germline ends. Germline CDR1 is SEHNR and CDR2 is FQNEAQ (reference sequence). CDR3 size: 12 residues. CDR3 DNA sequence: TGTGCCAGCAGCTTATTCTTGACTGAAGCTTTCTTT. Amino acid sequence: CASSLFLTEAFF.

This clone was seen once. This chain links TRBV7-9 with TRBJ2-7; TRBD2 might be the D (6 bases). The germline V and J ends were trimmed by 5 bases and 4 bases, with 12 bases remaining between them. Per germline, CDR1 SEHNR and CDR2 FQNEAQ (reference sequence). The CDR3 is 13 amino acids. CDR3 DNA sequence: TGTGCCAGCAGCCCCACCCGGGGGTACGAGCAGTACTTC. Its translation is CASSPTRGYEQYF.

This clone has only one observation. The chain has TRBV28 and TRBJ2-7; the D gene is possibly TRBD2 (6 bases). V was clipped by 6 bases and J by 1 base, with 10 bases between them. CDR1 is MDHEN, CDR2 SYDVKM, per germline. The CDR3 length is 13 residues. CDR3 in amino acids: CASRAGRSYEQYF. The CDR3 DNA reads TGTGCCAGCAGGGCGGGACGGTCCTACGAGCAGTACTTC. Variable domain in full (rest from reference TRBV28 and TRBJ2-7): DVKVTQSSRYLVKRTGEKVFLECVQDMDHENMFWYRQDPGLGLRLIYFSYDVKMKEKGDIPEGYSVSREKKERFSLILESASTNQTSMYLCASRAGRSYEQYFGPGTRLTVT.

This sequence joins TRBV19 and TRBJ2-3; 8 nucleotides agree with TRBD1. The CDR3 spans 16 residues. After removal of 4 bases from V and 2 bases from J, the junction contained 8 bases not matched to a gene. From germline, CDR1 is LNHDA and CDR2 SQIVND (reference sequence). CDR3 nucleotide sequence: TGTGCCAGTAGTAACCGACAGGGGATCCTCACAGATACGCAGTATTTT. Residues: CASSNRQGILTDTQYF. Filled out from reference TRBV19 and TRBJ2-3, the complete variable domain reads DGGITQSPKYLFRKEGQNVTLSCEQNLNHDAMYWYRQDPGQGLRLIYYSQIVNDFQKGDIAEGYSVSREKKESFPLTVTSAQKNPTAFYLCASSNRQGILTDTQYFGPGTRLTVL.

This clone was detected only once. The CDR3 spells CAISDPTGPGELFF. The CDR3 bases are TGTGCCATCAGTGACCCGACAGGGCCCGGGGAGCTGTTTTTT. The chain recombines TRBV10-3 with TRBJ2-2; 7 bases fit TRBD1. This CDR3 is 14 amino acids long. The germline V gene encodes CDR1 ENHRY and CDR2 SYGVKD. Trimming took 3 bases from V and 6 from J; bases not matched to a gene: 4.

The chain links TRBV19 to TRBJ2-7; TRBD2 matches 7 bases. The J segment lost 3 bases and the V segment lost 3 bases, leaving 8 bases of the junction unmatched. Germline V gives CDR1 LNHDA, CDR2 SQIVND (reference sequence). The CDR3 loop spans 15 amino acids. CDR3 coding DNA: TGTGCCAGTAGTATTAGGCTAGCGGAGCACTACGAGCAGTACTTC. Protein sequence: CASSIRLAEHYEQYF.

The V and J genes are TRBV6-5 and TRBJ1-6, with 7 bases that match TRBD1. The V segment lost 5 bases and the J segment 9 bases; nucleotides outside the gene matches: 7. Germline V lookup: CDR1 MNHEY, CDR2 SVGAGI. The CDR3 runs to 14 residues. The CDR3 DNA follows: TGTGCCAGCAGTATACAGGGGTCCGGTTCACCCCTCCACTTT. Protein sequence: CASSIQGSGSPLHF.

The chain employs TRBV4-1 and TRBJ2-7; D gene ambiguous. V lost 3 bases, J lost 3 bases, and 9 bases lay in between. The germline gives CDR1 MGHRA, CDR2 YSYEKL. The CDR3 runs 13 residues. As DNA, the CDR3 is TGCGCCAGCAGCCACACCATAAGCTACGAGCAGTACTTC. This gives the protein CASSHTISYEQYF.

This clone was seen only once. This rearrangement joins TRBV10-1 to TRBJ2-3; TRBD2 is a possible D gene (6 bases). V was pared by 1 base and J by 2 bases, with 16 bases between. CDR1 is WNHNN, CDR2 SYGVQD, per germline (reference sequence). The CDR3 spans 17 residues. The CDR3 nucleotides are TGCGCCAGCAGTGAGTTAACGGGGGAGCTACTCACAGATACGCAGTATTTT. It specifies CASSELTGELLTDTQYF.

The V and J genes are TRBV10-3 and TRBJ2-1, with TRBD1 matching over 8 bases. The CDR3 is 15 amino acids. The V and J ends lost 0 bases and 6 bases, in that order; junction bases with no gene match: 4. Germline loops: CDR1 ENHRY, CDR2 SYGVKD. The CDR3 protein is CAISESTQGANEQFF. The CDR3 DNA follows: TGTGCCATCAGTGAGTCGACCCAGGGGGCCAATGAGCAGTTCTTC.

This clone was found a few times. This chain uses TRBV10-3 with TRBJ2-7; TRBD1 matches 8 bases. Germline CDR1 and CDR2: ENHRY and SYGVKD. V gave up 3 bases and J gave up 5 bases; unmatched junction bases: 9. CDR3 length: 15 amino acids. CDR3 DNA sequence: TGTGCCATCAGTGATTTCGACAGGGGAGGCGACGAGCAGTACTTC. The encoded protein is CAISDFDRGGDEQYF.

The chain joins TRBV7-9 to TRBJ2-1; perhaps TRBD2 as D (5 bases). In germline, CDR1 is SEHNR, CDR2 FQNEAQ (reference sequence). Trimming pared 5 bases from V and 2 bases from J, leaving 22 bases between. CDR3 length: 18 residues. The CDR3, as DNA: TGTGCCAGCAGCCCCCTCGTTGATGGGGAGAGGGCCTACAATGAGCAGTTCTTC. It codes for CASSPLVDGERAYNEQFF.

In its sample, this clone was seen once. The rearrangement links TRBV4-1 to TRBJ1-4; TRBD1 might be the D (5 bases). The V end was cut by 4 bases, the J end by 5 bases, with 17 bases between. CDR1 MGHRA and CDR2 YSYEKL come from the germline V gene. CDR3 length: 16 residues. The CDR3 reads CASSPEPGRINEKLFF. For the CDR3, the DNA is TGCGCCAGCAGCCCAGAACCGGGACGGATAAATGAAAAACTGTTTTTT.

V usage is TRBV2 and J usage is TRBJ2-7; 7 nucleotides line up with TRBD2. The CDR3 is made up of 17 amino acids. V trimming: 0 bases; J trimming: 4 bases; junction bases outside the gene matches: 12. CDR1 and CDR2 (germline): SNHLY, FYNNEI. CDR3 region: CASSEALPASGAYEQYF. CDR3 coding DNA: TGTGCCAGCAGTGAAGCCCTGCCGGCTAGCGGAGCTTACGAGCAGTACTTC.

The chain joins TRBV27 to TRBJ2-7, with TRBD2 as a possible D gene (6 bases). The CDR3 is 14 amino acids. Germline CDR1 reads MNHEY; CDR2 reads SMNVEV (reference sequence). Trimming took 5 bases from V and 3 from J, leaving 14 bases between them. The CDR3 sequence: CASSISGPFYEQYF. The CDR3, as DNA: TGTGCCAGCAGTATTAGCGGACCATTCTACGAGCAGTACTTC.

This chain uses TRBV4-3 with TRBJ2-1, with TRBD2 matching over 11 bases. Germline CDR1 LGHNA, CDR2 YSLEER. The CDR3 has 17 amino acids. Germline trimming cut 4 bases from V and 9 bases from J; bases unmatched to any gene: 14. In DNA, the CDR3 is TGCGCCAGCAGCCTCACATTAGCGGGAGGGAAAGACGGTGAGCAGTTCTTC. It codes for CASSLTLAGGKDGEQFF.

This clone was counted a single time. The gene calls are TRBV7-2 and TRBJ2-7; D perhaps matches TRBD1 (5 bases). V shed 1 base and J shed 2 bases, with 18 bases lying between them. Germline assignment: CDR1 SGHTA and CDR2 FQGNSA. The CDR3 runs to 17 residues. The CDR3 nucleotides read TGTGCCAGCAGCTTAGATAGGAACCAGGGATGGCCCTACGAGCAGTACTTC. Its protein is CASSLDRNQGWPYEQYF.

The gene calls are TRBV30 and TRBJ1-1, with D uncertain. Deletions cut 6 bases from V and 5 bases from J, with 13 bases between. Germline V gene sequence: CDR1 GTSNPN, CDR2 SVGIG (reference sequence). This CDR3 contains 12 residues. The CDR3, as DNA: TGTGCCTGCACCCGGATTGGAACTGAAGCTTTCTTT. Protein: CACTRIGTEAFF. Full variable domain (missing parts from reference TRBV30 and TRBJ1-1): SQTIHQWPATLVQPVGSPLSLECTVEGTSNPNLYWYRQAAGRGLQLLFYSVGIGQISSEVPQNLSASRPQDRQFILSSKKLLLSDSGFYLCACTRIGTEAFFGQGTRLTVV.